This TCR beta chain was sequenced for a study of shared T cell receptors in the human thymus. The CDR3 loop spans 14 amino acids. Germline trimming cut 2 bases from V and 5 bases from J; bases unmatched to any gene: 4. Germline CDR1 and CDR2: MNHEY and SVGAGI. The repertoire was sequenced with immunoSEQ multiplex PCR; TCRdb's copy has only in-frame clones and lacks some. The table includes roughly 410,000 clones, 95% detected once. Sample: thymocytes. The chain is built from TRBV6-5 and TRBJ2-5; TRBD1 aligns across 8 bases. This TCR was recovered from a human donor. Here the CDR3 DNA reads TGTGCCAGCAGTTACCGACAGGGGCGGGAGACCCAGTACTTC. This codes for CASSYRQGRETQYF.